The 24 T cell receptor beta chains given below trace back to one sample, sequenced in a study of cytomegalovirus exposure and HLA in healthy donors. In the PCR, 60 Vbeta and 13 Jbeta primers were used. Measured with immunoSEQ multiplex PCR; TCRdb has only the in-frame clones, and not every one. The sample holds about 220,000 clones, approximately 82% seen once. The sequencing input was PBMCs. The receptor set was obtained from a man between 18 and 35 years old in good health and CMV-seronegative.

The chain couples TRBV2 to TRBJ1-1; D unresolved. Trimming took 10 bases from V and 10 from J, leaving 10 bases between them. Germline loops: CDR1 SNHLY, CDR2 FYNNEI. There are 9 residues in the CDR3. The CDR3 loop is CAKEGRAFF. DNA of the CDR3: TGTGCCAAAGAGGGAAGAGCTTTCTTT.

The J gene is TRBJ2-5, the V gene TRBV19; 8 nucleotides line up with TRBD2. This CDR3 is 15 amino acids long. Germline lookup yields CDR1 LNHDA and CDR2 SQIVND (reference sequence). Trimming took 3 bases from V and 5 from J; bases not matched to a gene: 8. CDR3 bases: TGTGCCAGTAGTATGATAAGCGGGAGAGGGGAGACCCAGTACTTC. It encodes CASSMISGRGETQYF. Full variable domain (outside the CDR3, taken from reference TRBV19 and TRBJ2-5): DGGITQSPKYLFRKEGQNVTLSCEQNLNHDAMYWYRQDPGQGLRLIYYSQIVNDFQKGDIAEGYSVSREKKESFPLTVTSAQKNPTAFYLCASSMISGRGETQYFGPGTRLLVL.

The J gene is TRBJ2-1, the V gene TRBV2, with TRBD2 identical over 13 bases. The CDR3 runs 20 residues. Germline V gives CDR1 SNHLY, CDR2 FYNNEI. V shed 6 bases, J shed 0 bases, and the junction held 14 bases outside the gene matches. The CDR3 DNA follows: TGTGCCAGCAGGGATCCTCAGACTAGCGGGAGGCCGAGCTCCTACAATGAGCAGTTCTTC. Translation: CASRDPQTSGRPSSYNEQFF.

The chain joins TRBV7-3 to TRBJ2-1; no clear D gene. Germline V gives CDR1 SGHTA, CDR2 FQGTGA. CDR3 length: 15 residues. Trimming took 2 bases from V and 0 from J, leaving 8 bases between them. Here the CDR3 reads CASSLLADSYNEQFF. For the CDR3, the DNA is TGTGCCAGCAGCTTACTGGCGGACTCCTACAATGAGCAGTTCTTC.

The chain joins TRBV21-1 to TRBJ1-5; TRBD1 is taken as the D call from the table, unchecked against the DNA. TRBV21-1 is a recognized pseudogene. The CDR3 consists of 14 residues. The CDR3 loop is CASSKDGRQEPQHF. The CDR3 DNA reads as TGTGCCAGCAGCAAAGATGGGCGCCAAGAGCCCCAGCATTTT.

For the CDR3, the DNA is TGTGCCACCAGCAGAGATGGCCAGACTAACACTGAAGCTTTCTTT. Protein: CATSRDGQTNTEAFF. This chain uses TRBV15 with TRBJ1-1; D is unclear. The V end was cut by 0 bases, the J end by 2 bases, with 10 bases between. Germline values: CDR1 LNHNV, CDR2 YYDKDF (reference sequence). The CDR3 has 15 residues. The whole variable domain, remainder taken from reference TRBV15 and TRBJ1-1, is DAMVIQNPRYQVTQFGKPVTLSCSQTLNHNVMYWYQQKSSQAPKLLFHYYDKDFNNEADTPDNFQSRRPNTSFCFLDIRSPGLGDTAMYLCATSRDGQTNTEAFFGQGTRLTVV.

This clone was recorded only once. The J gene is TRBJ1-3, the V gene TRBV6-6; TRBD1 aligns across 10 bases. Germline values: CDR1 MNHNY, CDR2 SVGAGI (reference sequence). The CDR3 totals 16 residues. J lost 1 base, V lost 2 bases, and 2 bases had no gene match. The CDR3 protein is CASSYGTGESGNTIYF. In DNA, the CDR3 is TGTGCCAGCAGTTACGGGACAGGGGAGTCTGGAAACACCATATATTTT.

The chain combines TRBV15 with TRBJ1-1; TRBD1 aligns across 8 bases. Germline assignment: CDR1 LNHNV and CDR2 YYDKDF (reference sequence). The junction had 3 bases not matched to a gene; V was cut back by 0 bases and J by 0 bases. The CDR3 has 16 amino acids. In nucleotides, the CDR3 is TGTGCCACCAGCAGAGAAAAGGGACAGGTGAACACTGAAGCTTTCTTT. It is translated as CATSREKGQVNTEAFF.

This clone occurred once. Sequence at one end of the junction differs from germline and may be a read error. The rearrangement links TRBV7-9 to TRBJ2-7, with TRBD2 matching over 7 bases. The CDR3 is 15 amino acids. The germline gives CDR1 SEHNR, CDR2 FQNEAQ (reference sequence). The CDR3 DNA reads TGTTCCAGCAGCTTTTCCGCTAGCGGAGCCTACGAGCAGTACTTC. Translation: CSSSFSASGAYEQYF.

CDR3 nucleotide sequence: TGTGCCAGCAGTGAACGTAGCCTGATTACCGATGAGCAGTTCTTC. Translated, it gives CASSERSLITDEQFF. The V call is TRBV6-1, the J call TRBJ2-1; no reliable D call. CDR3 size: 15 residues. Trimming took 2 bases from V and 8 from J, leaving 16 bases between them. Germline V CDR1 and CDR2: MNHNS, SASEGT.

This clone showed up just a few times. This chain connects TRBV19 to TRBJ2-1; TRBD2 matches at 7 bases. After removal of 7 bases from V and 0 bases from J, the junction contained 12 bases not matched to a gene. There are 17 residues in the CDR3. The V gene's germline CDR1 is LNHDA and CDR2 SQIVND (reference sequence). CDR3 bases: TGTGCCAGTAAACCGACTAGCCCTCAAAGCTCCTACAATGAGCAGTTCTTC. Translating it yields CASKPTSPQSSYNEQFF.

This chain links TRBV11-3 with TRBJ2-1, with D possibly being TRBD2 (5 bases). V was trimmed by 5 bases and J by 2 bases, leaving 10 bases between them. The CDR3 extends over 14 amino acids. The V gene's germline CDR1 is SGHNT and CDR2 YENEEA. CDR3 nucleotides: TGTGCCAGCAGCCGCCCCGGGGCCTACAATGAGCAGTTCTTC. Its protein product is CASSRPGAYNEQFF.

This clone was picked up a small number of times. The chain recombines TRBV30 with TRBJ2-5, with 7 bases matching TRBD2. The germline CDR1 and CDR2 sequences are GTSNPN and SVGIG (reference sequence). After removal of 1 base from V and 1 base from J, the junction contained 9 bases not matched to a gene. The length of the CDR3 is 16 residues. CDR3 sequence reads: CAWSGAVAGPQETQYF. The CDR3 DNA is TGTGCCTGGAGTGGGGCGGTAGCGGGTCCCCAAGAGACCCAGTACTTC.

This rearrangement joins TRBV19 to TRBJ2-7; 7 bases align to TRBD1. Germline lookup yields CDR1 LNHDA and CDR2 SQIVND (reference sequence). The CDR3 runs 15 residues. V lost 3 bases, J lost 2 bases, and 7 bases stayed unmatched. The CDR3 loop reads CASSITQGLPYEQYF. DNA of the CDR3: TGTGCCAGTAGTATTACACAGGGGCTCCCCTACGAGCAGTACTTC.

The chain employs TRBV5-1 and TRBJ1-1; possible D gene TRBD1, 5 bases. Germline V gene lookup returns CDR1 SGHRS and CDR2 YFSETQ. The V end was cut by 0 bases, the J end by 5 bases, with 11 bases between. The CDR3 contains 14 residues. The chain's CDR3 is CASSLEAGWTEAFF. CDR3 in DNA: TGCGCCAGCAGCTTGGAGGCAGGGTGGACTGAAGCTTTCTTT. Full variable domain (outside the CDR3, taken from reference TRBV5-1 and TRBJ1-1): KAGVTQTPRYLIKTRGQQVTLSCSPISGHRSVSWYQQTPGQGLQFLFEYFSETQRNKGNFPGRFSGRQFSNSRSEMNVSTLELGDSALYLCASSLEAGWTEAFFGQGTRLTVV.

The CDR3 reads CASSLLAPGQGSNEQFF. As DNA, the CDR3 is TGTGCCAGCAGCTTGTTAGCCCCGGGACAGGGGTCCAATGAGCAGTTCTTC. The chain has TRBV7-6 and TRBJ2-1; 10 nucleotides line up with TRBD1. The germline gives CDR1 SGHVS, CDR2 FNYEAQ. This CDR3 region has 17 residues. Trimming at V came to 3 bases and at J to 6 bases, leaving 11 bases not matched to a gene.

The rearrangement links TRBV10-3 to TRBJ2-6; 7 nucleotides agree with TRBD2. This CDR3 has 17 amino acids. Germline V gives CDR1 ENHRY, CDR2 SYGVKD. V lost 3 bases, J lost 8 bases, and 13 bases stayed unmatched. DNA of the CDR3: TGTGCCATCAGTGACTACTTTCGGGGCGGGACTACCAACGTCCTGACTTTC. As protein: CAISDYFRGGTTNVLTF.

V usage is TRBV7-9 and J usage is TRBJ2-1; D possibly corresponds to TRBD2 (6 bases). The CDR3 totals 19 residues. The V end was cut by 5 bases, the J end by 1 base, with 24 bases between. Germline V gene lookup returns CDR1 SEHNR and CDR2 FQNEAQ (reference sequence). CDR3 in DNA: TGTGCCAGCAGCCCCGATCGACTAGATAGGAGTACGTCCTACAATGAGCAGTTCTTC. Translated: CASSPDRLDRSTSYNEQFF.

The chain carries TRBV2 and TRBJ2-3; D call uncertain. This CDR3 region has 12 residues. Germline loops: CDR1 SNHLY, CDR2 FYNNEI. Between the trimmed V and J ends, which lost 3 bases and 6 bases, there was a span of 7 bases. The chain's CDR3 is CASSEIEDTQYF. In DNA form, the CDR3 reads TGTGCCAGCAGTGAGATTGAGGATACGCAGTATTTT.

This clone was seen once. The DNA of the CDR3 is TGCGCCAGCAGCTTAACCCGACAGGGAGGCGACGAGCAGTACTTC. Translation gives CASSLTRQGGDEQYF. The chain joins TRBV5-1 to TRBJ2-7, with D tentatively TRBD1 (7 bases). Germline loops: CDR1 SGHRS, CDR2 YFSETQ. CDR3 size: 15 residues. The ends were cut back, 2 bases at V and 5 bases at J, with 17 bases in the middle.

The chain carries TRBV30 and TRBJ1-6; TRBD1 aligns across 7 bases. The V and J ends lost 3 bases and 10 bases, in that order; junction bases with no gene match: 6. In germline, CDR1 is GTSNPN, CDR2 SVGIG (reference sequence). There are 13 residues in the CDR3. The CDR3 reads CAWRQTGQSPLHF. The CDR3 DNA follows: TGTGCCTGGAGGCAGACAGGGCAATCACCCCTCCACTTT.

The count of this clone is one. V and J are TRBV5-1 and TRBJ2-3; 13 bases map to TRBD2. With V trimmed by 5 bases and J by 6 bases, 9 bases remained unmatched. Germline CDR1 is SGHRS and CDR2 is YFSETQ. The CDR3 has 16 residues. The CDR3 protein is CASSTGTSGMVDTQYF. The CDR3 region has the DNA TGCGCCAGCAGTACCGGGACTAGCGGGATGGTCGATACGCAGTATTTT. Supplemented by reference TRBV5-1 and TRBJ2-3, the full variable domain reads KAGVTQTPRYLIKTRGQQVTLSCSPISGHRSVSWYQQTPGQGLQFLFEYFSETQRNKGNFPGRFSGRQFSNSRSEMNVSTLELGDSALYLCASSTGTSGMVDTQYFGPGTRLTVL.

The J gene is TRBJ1-2, the V gene TRBV6-1; TRBD1 is a possible D gene (6 bases). There are 15 residues in the CDR3. Germline V gene lookup returns CDR1 MNHNS and CDR2 SASEGT. With 2 bases removed from V and 4 bases from J, the gap between germline ends came to 14 bases. The CDR3 DNA sequence: TGTGCCAGCAGTGAAACTACAGGGTACGTCTATGGCTACACCTTC. It specifies CASSETTGYVYGYTF.

J is TRBJ1-5 and V is TRBV19; no clear D gene. Trimming removed 7 bases at V and 1 base at J, with 11 bases between. This CDR3 contains 14 residues. The V gene's germline CDR1 is LNHDA and CDR2 SQIVND (reference sequence). In nucleotides, the CDR3 is TGTGCCAGTACGTCCCTAGAAAGCAATCAGCCCCAGCATTTT. Its translation: CASTSLESNQPQHF.